This TCR beta chain was profiled in a study of CD8 T cell repertoires and HIV-1 epitope variants. Study-wide background: Separate wells received one of Twenty-five Gag or Nef variant peptides.

Regarding this clone: Its target is not known.

The repertoire was sequenced with immunoSEQ multiplex PCR; TCRdb's copy has only in-frame clones and lacks some. Of under 2,500 clones in the sample, under 75% were seen once. The V end was cut by 3 bases, the J end by 7 bases, with 12 bases between. The germline V gene has CDR1 LGHNA and CDR2 YNFKEQ. The CDR3 has 14 amino acids. The chain combines TRBV4-2 with TRBJ2-2; a possible D gene is TRBD2 (5 bases). This receptor was taken from a male donor with HIV. The specimen sequenced was cultured CD8+ T cells derived from PBMCs. For the CDR3, the DNA is TGTGCCAGCAGCCATTCTCTACTAGGCGGGGAGCTGTTTTTT. Its protein product is CASSHSLLGGELFF.